A selection of T cell receptor beta chains follows, all from one sample in a study of T cell responses to AZD1222 COVID-19 vaccine. Libraries were prepared by immunoSEQ multiplex PCR; TCRdb keeps only in-frame clonotypes and omits some of them. The sample has roughly 200,000 clones; roughly 93% are singletons. This sample comprised peripheral blood, obtained 28 days after the second dose of the MenACWY control vaccine. The origin of the receptors is an adult who received the MenACWY meningococcal vaccine as a control. CDR3s include the opening cysteine and the closing phenylalanine or tryptophan. D genes are given only for firm matches. Rows give clone size only sometimes, using once, few, many, or a class for an expanded clone.

size	V	D	J	CDR3	DNA
-	TRBV7-2	-	TRBJ2-7	CASSDPLGREQYF	TGTGCCAGCAGCGATCCCCTGGGACGCGAGCAGTACTTC
-	TRBV30	TRBD1	TRBJ1-4	CAWNFIPLGQGSEKLFF	TGTGCCTGGAACTTTATTCCCCTCGGACAGGGTAGTGAAAAACTGTTTTTT
-	TRBV18	TRBD1	TRBJ2-3	CASSRRQGTTDTQYF	TGTGCCAGCTCACGCCGACAGGGGACGACAGATACGCAGTATTTT
once	TRBV3-1/TRBV3-2	TRBD2	TRBJ2-5	CASSPTSGGETQYF	TGTGCCAGCAGCCCCACTAGCGGAGGAGAGACCCAGTACTTC
-	TRBV6-5	-	TRBJ1-3	CASSLDGASSGNTIYF	TGTGCCAGCAGTTTGGACGGGGCAAGCTCTGGAAACACCATATATTTT
-	TRBV5-6	TRBD1	TRBJ1-6	CASSFRQGNSPLHF	TGTGCCAGCAGCTTTAGACAGGGGAATTCACCCCTCCACTTT
-	TRBV3-1/TRBV3-2	-	TRBJ2-1	CASSQARANEQFF	TGTGCCAGCAGCCAAGCCAGGGCTAATGAGCAGTTCTTC
-	TRBV29-1	-	TRBJ1-2	CSAQQAFDGYTF	TGCAGCGCACAACAGGCTTTCGATGGCTACACCTTC
-	TRBV3-1/TRBV3-2	-	TRBJ1-1	CASSFGHNTEAFF	TGTGCCAGCAGCTTCGGACACAACACTGAAGCTTTCTTT
-	TRBV12-5	-	TRBJ1-5	CASGLAGQAAQPQHF	TGTGCTAGTGGTTTGGCAGGGCAGGCAGCTCAGCCCCAGCATTTT
-	TRBV3-1/TRBV3-2	-	TRBJ2-2	CASSQDLRGPLGGELFF	TGTGCCAGCAGCCAAGATTTGCGGGGTCCCTTGGGCGGGGAGCTGTTTTTT
-	TRBV7-2	-	TRBJ1-4	CASSLGGINEKLFF	TGTGCCAGCAGCTTAGGGGGGATTAATGAAAAACTGTTTTTT
-	TRBV7-9	TRBD1	TRBJ1-5	CASSLAGDRSGNQPQHF	TGTGCCAGCAGCTTAGCCGGGGACAGGTCAGGCAATCAGCCCCAGCATTTT
once	TRBV12-5	-	TRBJ1-5	CASGLWRGGNQPQHF	TGTGCTAGTGGTTTGTGGAGGGGTGGCAATCAGCCCCAGCATTTT
-	TRBV7-9	TRBD1	TRBJ1-2	CASNPDRDFRGYTF	TGTGCCAGCAACCCGGACAGGGACTTCCGTGGCTACACCTTC
-	TRBV7-9	-	TRBJ1-4	CASSPGGVPNEKLFF	TGTGCCAGCAGCCCCGGAGGTGTGCCTAATGAAAAACTGTTTTTT
-	TRBV28	-	TRBJ1-2	CASSLDQLRGYTF	TGTGCCAGCAGTTTAGATCAATTGCGCGGCTACACCTTC
once	TRBV7-2	-	TRBJ2-3	CASSSGLRITDTQYF	TGTGCCAGCAGCTCGGGACTGCGGATCACAGATACGCAGTATTTT
-	TRBV7-9	TRBD2	TRBJ2-1	CASSPGGLSLDEQFF	TGTGCCAGCAGCCCGGGGGGGCTTTCCCTTGATGAGCAGTTCTTC
-	TRBV7-6	TRBD1	TRBJ2-7	CASSIYRGSHEQYF	TGTGCCAGCAGCATTTACAGGGGTTCCCACGAGCAGTACTTC
-	TRBV24-1	-	TRBJ2-1	CATSDFLANEQFF	TGTGCCACCAGTGATTTTCTTGCCAATGAGCAGTTCTTC
-	TRBV7-9	-	TRBJ1-5	CASSLEGGPNQPQHF	TGTGCCAGCAGCTTAGAGGGAGGGCCCAATCAGCCCCAGCATTTT
many	TRBV2	-	TRBJ2-7	CASRSAGGIYEQYF	TGTGCCAGCAGGTCGGCAGGGGGGATCTACGAGCAGTACTTC
once	TRBV3-1/TRBV3-2	TRBD2	TRBJ2-3	CASSPGLAGGPQRFF	TGTGCCAGCAGCCCGGGACTAGCGGGGGGGCCTCAGCGCTTTTTT
-	TRBV7-8	-	TRBJ2-7	CASSLPGSSYEQYF	TGTGCCAGCAGCTTACCGGGAAGCTCCTACGAGCAGTACTTC
-	TRBV2	-	TRBJ1-1	CASSASGRNMNTEAFF	TGTGCCAGCAGTGCCTCGGGACGGAACATGAACACTGAAGCTTTCTTT
-	TRBV6-5	-	TRBJ1-5	CASSYSGSNQPQHF	TGTGCCAGCAGTTACTCGGGCAGCAATCAGCCCCAGCATTTT
-	TRBV3-1/TRBV3-2	-	TRBJ2-5	CASSPLVAETQYF	TGTGCCAGCAGCCCCTTAGTTGCGGAGACCCAGTACTTC
-	TRBV6-5	-	TRBJ2-2	CASSYENTGELFF	TGTGCCAGCAGTTACGAGAACACCGGGGAGCTGTTTTTT
-	TRBV4-3	TRBD1	TRBJ1-2	CASSQMAPGQGAANYGYTF	TGCGCCAGCAGCCAGATGGCTCCGGGACAGGGGGCGGCTAACTATGGCTACACCTTC
-	TRBV2	-	TRBJ1-1	CASSEGGYTEAFF	TGTGCCAGCAGTGAAGGGGGATACACTGAAGCTTTCTTT
-	TRBV6-5	TRBD1	TRBJ1-2	CASRFGTGGYGYTF	TGTGCCAGCCGGTTTGGGACAGGGGGCTATGGCTACACCTTC
-	TRBV7-9	-	TRBJ1-4	CASSAREGDEKLFF	TGTGCCAGCAGCGCCCGCGAGGGCGATGAAAAACTGTTTTTT
-	TRBV30	-	TRBJ1-5	CAWSRGSVQPQHF	TGTGCCTGGAGCCGGGGTTCGGTTCAGCCCCAGCATTTT
-	TRBV3-1/TRBV3-2	-	TRBJ1-5	CASSKTGRTNQPQHF	TGTGCCAGCAGCAAAACTGGACGGACCAATCAGCCCCAGCATTTT
-	TRBV9	-	TRBJ2-2	CATGKANTGELFF	TGTGCCACCGGAAAGGCGAACACCGGGGAGCTGTTTTTT
-	TRBV19	TRBD2	TRBJ2-7	CASSPGLGSYEQYF	TGTGCCAGTAGTCCAGGACTAGGGTCCTACGAGCAGTACTTC
-	TRBV5-1	-	TRBJ1-4	CASSLVIGQLEKLFF	TGCGCCAGCAGCTTGGTCATAGGACAGCTTGAAAAACTGTTTTTT
-	TRBV19	-	TRBJ1-1	CASSPAPRRSNTEAFF	TGTGCCAGTAGCCCCGCACCTCGGCGGTCGAACACTGAAGCTTTCTTT
-	TRBV6-1	-	TRBJ1-4	CASSEAGVPSEKLFF	TGTGCCAGCAGTGAAGCGGGAGTACCTTCCGAAAAACTGTTTTTT
-	TRBV19	-	TRBJ1-2	CASSIRGVWGYTF	TGTGCCAGTAGTATTCGGGGGGTTTGGGGCTACACCTTC
few	TRBV7-8	-	TRBJ2-2	CASSLSSGELFF	TGTGCCAGCAGCTTAAGCTCCGGGGAGCTGTTTTTT
-	TRBV7-2	TRBD2	TRBJ2-5	CASSLDPPGAGGLETQYF	TGTGCCAGCAGCTTAGATCCCCCGGGAGCGGGGGGGCTGGAGACCCAGTACTTC
-	TRBV27	TRBD2	TRBJ2-1	CASSFGTSGPGQFF	TGTGCCAGCAGTTTCGGGACTAGCGGACCGGGGCAGTTCTTC
-	TRBV5-6	-	TRBJ2-5	CASSLREALYQETQYF	TGTGCCAGCAGCCTGAGGGAGGCTTTGTACCAAGAGACCCAGTACTTC
once	TRBV2	-	TRBJ1-4	CASSLRGRVGEKLFF	TGTGCCAGCAGCCTGAGGGGCAGGGTTGGTGAAAAACTGTTTTTT
-	TRBV2	TRBD1	TRBJ1-6	CASSEVQGSSPLHF	TGTGCCAGCAGTGAAGTACAGGGGAGTTCACCCCTCCACTTT
-	TRBV28	-	TRBJ1-1	CASNGQVLEAFF	TGTGCCAGCAACGGGCAGGTCCTTGAAGCTTTCTTT
-	TRBV5-4	-	TRBJ2-1	CASSGRHLNEQFF	TGTGCCAGCAGCGGACGACACCTCAATGAGCAGTTCTTC